The 11 T cell receptor beta chains below were found in one sample sequenced in a study of cytomegalovirus exposure and HLA in healthy donors. TCRdb's copy holds only in-frame clones and misses some; the assay was immunoSEQ multiplex PCR. This sample has hundreds of thousands of clones, with 75% to 90% found just once. The sequenced sample was PBMCs. The source of these receptors is a young woman in good health and CMV-seronegative.

The chain combines TRBV30 with TRBJ1-5; tentatively, D is TRBD1 (5 bases). Germline assignment: CDR1 GTSNPN and CDR2 SVGIG (reference sequence). The germline V and J ends were trimmed by 0 bases and 6 bases, with 9 bases remaining between them. The CDR3 is 13 residues long. Here the CDR3 DNA reads TGTGCCTGGAGTGTTAGAGGGGCTCAGCCCCAGCATTTT. The encoded protein is CAWSVRGAQPQHF.

The chain uses TRBV13 and TRBJ2-1, with 12 positions matching TRBD2. Trimming removed 5 bases from V and 4 bases from J; junction bases left unmatched: 3. The CDR3 covers 15 residues. Germline CDR1 is PRHDT and CDR2 is FYEKMQ (reference sequence). In nucleotides, the CDR3 is TGTGCCAGCAGCCTACTAGCGGGGGGATACAATGAGCAGTTCTTC. Translating gives CASSLLAGGYNEQFF.

The J gene is TRBJ2-1, the V gene TRBV11-2, with D maybe TRBD2 (6 bases). The ends were cut back, 5 bases at V and 9 bases at J, with 23 bases in the middle. The length of the CDR3 is 16 residues. Germline CDR1 is SGHAT and CDR2 is FQNNGV. In DNA form, the CDR3 reads TGTGCCAGCAGCCCCGGGGACTCCCAGTGGGGTCGTGAGCAGTTCTTC. Residues: CASSPGDSQWGREQFF.

Only one count was recorded for this clone. This chain joins TRBV9 and TRBJ2-3; maybe TRBD2 (8 bases). Trimming took off 3 bases at V and 5 bases at J, with 19 bases between the two ends. This CDR3 has 16 residues. The germline CDR1 and CDR2 sequences are SGDLS and YYNGEE. The CDR3 reads CASSAREGASRDTQYF. The CDR3 DNA follows: TGTGCCAGCAGCGCTCGGGAGGGGGCATCGAGAGATACGCAGTATTTT.

CDR3 loop: CSGWTGGLGDTQYF. In DNA, the CDR3 is TGCAGCGGGTGGACGGGGGGGCTTGGAGATACGCAGTATTTT. The J gene is TRBJ2-3, the V gene TRBV29-1; 8 bases are shared with TRBD2. The germline CDR1 and CDR2 sequences are SQVTM and ANQGSEA. The CDR3 contains 14 residues. V gave up 7 bases and J gave up 5 bases; unmatched junction bases: 11.

The rearrangement joins TRBV11-2 to TRBJ2-5; tentative D call: TRBD2 (6 bases). The CDR3 length is 13 residues. Germline CDR1 SGHAT, CDR2 FQNNGV. Deletions cut 1 base from V and 4 bases from J, with 7 bases between. CDR3: CASSLAGRETQYF. The CDR3 DNA follows: TGTGCCAGCAGCTTAGCCGGGAGAGAGACCCAGTACTTC.

The gene calls are TRBV5-1 and TRBJ2-2; D remains ambiguous. CDR3 length equals 15 residues. V gave up 4 bases and J gave up 4 bases, with 14 bases separating them. Germline loops: CDR1 SGHRS, CDR2 YFSETQ. CDR3 in amino acids: CASSPSSLSTGELFF. The CDR3 nucleotides are TGCGCCAGCAGCCCCTCCAGTCTGAGCACCGGGGAGCTGTTTTTT.

The chain carries TRBV28 and TRBJ2-1; 9 bases match TRBD2. J was trimmed by 8 bases and V by 7 bases; bases with no gene match: 15. Per germline, CDR1 MDHEN and CDR2 SYDVKM. The CDR3 is 16 amino acids. CDR3 region: CASTPSRLAGRDEQFF. In nucleotides, the CDR3 is TGTGCCAGCACCCCAAGTCGGCTAGCGGGAAGGGATGAGCAGTTCTTC. Variable domain in full (rest from reference TRBV28 and TRBJ2-1): DVKVTQSSRYLVKRTGEKVFLECVQDMDHENMFWYRQDPGLGLRLIYFSYDVKMKEKGDIPEGYSVSREKKERFSLILESASTNQTSMYLCASTPSRLAGRDEQFFGPGTRLTVL.

This clone has only one observation. The chain joins TRBV9 to TRBJ1-2; TRBD1 might be the D (6 bases). CDR1 and CDR2 (germline): SGDLS, YYNGEE. Trimming left V 4 bases short and J 3 bases short, with 10 bases between. The length of the CDR3 is 13 residues. This CDR3 reads CASSRGQDYGYTF. The CDR3 DNA reads TGTGCCAGCAGCCGGGGGCAGGACTATGGCTACACCTTC.

The chain has TRBV27 and TRBJ2-5; 9 positions match TRBD1. Germline V lookup: CDR1 MNHEY, CDR2 SMNVEV (reference sequence). This CDR3 contains 14 residues. Trimming removed 11 bases from V and 6 bases from J; junction bases left unmatched: 13. CDR3 in amino acids: CAAGRGDRVKTQYF. The CDR3 nucleotides are TGTGCCGCCGGCCGAGGGGACAGGGTGAAGACCCAGTACTTC.

The rearrangement uses TRBV28 and TRBJ2-7; D not certain. The V and J ends lost 5 bases and 2 bases respectively, with 10 bases between them. CDR1 is MDHEN, CDR2 SYDVKM, per germline. The CDR3 consists of 13 residues. The CDR3 loop is CASSTSVTYEQYF. The CDR3 nucleotides are TGTGCCAGCAGTACAAGTGTCACCTACGAGCAGTACTTC.